Below, one TCR beta chain is given with its context. The entry originates in a study of identifying expanded T cells in peripheral blood. Trimming stripped 1 base from V and 5 bases from J, with 7 bases between. Germline V CDR1 and CDR2: SEHNR, FQNEAQ (reference sequence). This CDR3 has 13 amino acids. Profiled with immunoSEQ multiplex PCR; TCRdb holds only in-frame clones, not every one. Of 65,000 to 95,000 clones listed, roughly 84% are singletons. The source is a person aged 18 to 75 in good health. This sequence joins TRBV7-9 and TRBJ2-3; perhaps TRBD2 as D (5 bases). Sequencing used blood. CDR3 in DNA: TGTGCCAGCAGCTTAGTTCGGGGAGATACGCAGTATTTT. Translation: CASSLVRGDTQYF.